What follows are 31 T cell receptor beta chains derived from one specimen sequenced in a study of blood T cells in healthy people across ages. A sample-barcoded 5' primer and a J-beta primer mix were used in a second PCR of roughly 7 to 11 cycles. Each CDR3 protein gets one entry after TCRdb re-called the 5' RACE reads with MiXCR. The sample records 600,000 or so distinct CDR3 sequences, 40% to 50% being singletons. The specimen sequenced was blood. These receptor sequences come from a man older than 75 in good health.

This clonotype appeared a few times. This chain joins TRBV29-1 and TRBJ2-7; D is unresolved. Germline V gives CDR1 SQVTM, CDR2 ANQGSEA. There are 13 residues in the CDR3. With 5 bases removed from V and 2 bases from J, the gap between germline ends came to 13 bases. The CDR3 here is CSVRESSAYEQYF. The CDR3 nucleotides read TGCAGCGTTCGAGAAAGCTCAGCCTACGAGCAGTACTTC.

This clonotype was seen ten or more times. V gene TRBV9 combines with J gene TRBJ2-6; D unresolved. The CDR3 runs 14 residues. With 3 bases removed from V and 4 bases from J, the gap between germline ends came to 8 bases. Germline values: CDR1 SGDLS, CDR2 YYNGEE. The CDR3 DNA reads TGTGCCAGCAGCGAACCAGTAGGGGCCAACGTCCTGACTTTC. Translation gives CASSEPVGANVLTF.

This clonotype was seen once. This sequence may be a read error, since a much larger clone differs from it by one base. V usage is TRBV6-6 and J usage is TRBJ2-6, with 7 bases aligning to TRBD1. Germline assignment: CDR1 MNHNY and CDR2 SVGAGI (reference sequence). The CDR3 runs to 14 residues. CDR3 sequence reads: CAGRTGTVGNVLTF. The CDR3 DNA follows: TGTGCCGGCAGAACCGGGACAGTGGGCAACGTCCTGACTTTC.

Regarding this clonotype: Germline is not matched at one junction end, which may reflect a read error. The chain combines TRBV15 with TRBJ2-7, with TRBD1 identical over 8 bases. The CDR3 length is 15 residues. Germline V lookup: CDR1 LNHNV, CDR2 YYDKDF (reference sequence). In DNA form, the CDR3 reads TGTGCCGCCAGCAAAGGGACAGGAATCTCCTACGAGCAGTACTTC. Translated, it gives CAASKGTGISYEQYF.

This clonotype was counted only a few times. The chain has TRBV6-2 or TRBV6-3 and TRBJ2-1; D is perhaps TRBD2 (5 bases). There are 14 residues in the CDR3. Trimming shortened V by 2 bases and J by 11 bases, and 16 bases separated the two germline ends. Germline CDR1 and CDR2: MNHEY and SVGEGT. The CDR3 region is CASSYLSGGYQQFF. The CDR3 region has the DNA TGTGCCAGCAGTTACCTGTCTGGAGGTTACCAGCAGTTCTTC.

This clonotype showed up just a few times. The V call is TRBV12-3 or TRBV12-4, the J call TRBJ1-5; no clear D gene. V lost 6 bases and J lost 4, with 13 bases in between. This CDR3 comprises 14 residues. CDR3 sequence: CASSISQANQPQHF. The CDR3 coding sequence is TGTGCCAGCAGCATAAGCCAGGCGAATCAGCCCCAGCATTTT.

The chain employs TRBV3-1 and TRBJ2-5, with 7 bases matching TRBD1. The length of the CDR3 is 16 residues. The junction had 8 bases not matched to a gene; V was cut back by 0 bases and J by 4 bases. Germline lookup yields CDR1 LGHDT and CDR2 YNNKEL (reference sequence). DNA of the CDR3: TGTGCCAGCAGCCAAGAATGTCAAGGGGGCCGAGAGACCCAGTACTTC. Translated: CASSQECQGGRETQYF.

J is TRBJ1-1 and V is TRBV20-1; no definite D call. V lost 0 bases to trimming and J lost 8 bases, with 10 bases between them. The CDR3 covers 12 residues. Germline loops: CDR1 DFQATT, CDR2 SNEGSKA (reference sequence). The CDR3 here is CSARDGRPEAFF. DNA for the CDR3: TGCAGTGCTAGAGATGGTCGGCCGGAAGCTTTCTTT.

The chain employs TRBV29-1 and TRBJ2-1; weak D call: TRBD2 (6 bases). The V end was cut by 4 bases, the J end by 0 bases, with 10 bases between. Germline lookup yields CDR1 SQVTM and CDR2 ANQGSEA. This CDR3 region has 14 residues. CDR3 coding DNA: TGCAGCGTTGGGGGGGTCAGCTCCTACAATGAGCAGTTCTTC. Translation gives CSVGGVSSYNEQFF.

This clonotype was counted only a few times. V is TRBV7-6 and J is TRBJ2-5, with TRBD1 matching over 7 bases. Germline values: CDR1 SGHVS, CDR2 FNYEAQ. This CDR3 is 16 amino acids long. The V gene end was trimmed by 3 bases and the J gene end by 5 bases; junction bases not matched to a gene: 12. The CDR3 reads CASSFTSGTALETQYF. Here the CDR3 DNA reads TGTGCCAGCAGCTTTACGTCCGGGACAGCGCTCGAGACCCAGTACTTC.

This sequence joins TRBV11-2 and TRBJ2-1; possibly TRBD1 for D (6 bases). From germline, CDR1 is SGHAT and CDR2 FQNNGV. The CDR3 extends over 14 amino acids. Trimming pared 2 bases from V and 4 bases from J, leaving 9 bases between. The CDR3 is CASSLQQGYNEQFF. The CDR3 DNA reads as TGTGCCAGCAGCTTACAGCAGGGGTACAATGAGCAGTTCTTC.

The V gene is TRBV6-5, the J gene TRBJ1-4, with a tentative D call TRBD1 (5 bases). V was pared by 0 bases and J by 3 bases, with 11 bases between. The CDR3 is 16 amino acids. Per the germline V gene, CDR1 is MNHEY and CDR2 is SVGAGI. The CDR3 here is CASSYSWGKANEKLFF. The DNA of the CDR3 is TGTGCCAGCAGTTACTCGTGGGGGAAAGCTAATGAAAAACTGTTTTTT.

The rearrangement links TRBV14 to TRBJ2-2, with a possible D match to TRBD1 (6 bases). CDR3 size: 15 residues. The V and J ends lost 4 bases and 8 bases respectively, with 17 bases between them. Germline CDR1 reads SGHDN; CDR2 reads FVKESK. The CDR3 DNA reads TGTGCCAGCAGCCCCTGGGGGCAGGGTAGAGGGGAGCTGTTTTTT. Encoded protein: CASSPWGQGRGELFF.

The V and J genes are TRBV28 and TRBJ2-7; D is uncertain. The germline gives CDR1 MDHEN, CDR2 SYDVKM. Trimming cost V 7 bases and J 0 bases, with 16 bases left between them. This CDR3 is built from 15 residues. CDR3 in amino acids: CASNSGGVGSYEQYF. CDR3 coding DNA: TGTGCCAGCAACTCCGGTGGAGTCGGCTCCTACGAGCAGTACTTC.

The V gene is TRBV29-1, the J gene TRBJ2-5; 8 nucleotides align to TRBD2. With 7 bases clipped from V and 3 bases from J, the junction kept 4 bases outside the gene matches. The CDR3 spans 12 residues. Germline lookup yields CDR1 SQVTM and CDR2 ANQGSEA. The CDR3 loop is CSAGGTEETQYF. CDR3 nucleotides: TGCAGCGCGGGGGGGACTGAAGAGACCCAGTACTTC.

This clonotype was counted between two and nine times. The chain uses TRBV7-9 and TRBJ2-7, with 8 bases fitting TRBD2. V lost 0 bases, J lost 1 base, and 2 bases stayed unmatched. The CDR3 consists of 15 residues. Germline CDR1 reads SEHNR; CDR2 reads FQNEAQ (reference sequence). The CDR3 nucleotides read TGTGCCAGCAGCTTAGCACCGGGGGGGTCCTACGAGCAGTACTTC. Amino acid sequence: CASSLAPGGSYEQYF.

The chain has TRBV5-8 and TRBJ1-2, with D maybe TRBD1 (5 bases). Germline CDR1 is SGHTS and CDR2 is YDEGEE. CDR3 size: 16 residues. Deletions cut 1 base from V and 7 bases from J, with 20 bases between. The CDR3 DNA reads TGTGCCAGCAGCTTGAGGCCAGGGACCACCTATTCTGGCTACACCTTC. Protein product: CASSLRPGTTYSGYTF.

The gene calls are TRBV7-2 and TRBJ1-2; D not certain. The germline V gene encodes CDR1 SGHTA and CDR2 FQGNSA. V lost 1 base to trimming and J lost 4 bases, with 16 bases between them. The CDR3 totals 16 residues. The chain's CDR3 is CASSLVAAATIYGYTF. The CDR3 bases are TGTGCCAGCAGCTTAGTGGCAGCAGCTACCATCTATGGCTACACCTTC.

The chain recombines TRBV27 with TRBJ2-1, with 7 bases lining up with TRBD1. V lost 4 bases, J lost 9 bases, and 15 bases stayed unmatched. There are 16 residues in the CDR3. In germline, CDR1 is MNHEY, CDR2 SMNVEV (reference sequence). The CDR3 loop is CASSSADRAGSGEQFF. CDR3 DNA sequence: TGTGCCAGCAGTTCAGCTGACAGGGCCGGGTCTGGTGAGCAGTTCTTC.

This clonotype was counted between two and nine times. The chain combines TRBV12-1 with TRBJ2-4; TRBD2 reflects the table's D call only, with no check against the DNA. TRBV12-1 is a pseudogene segment. The CDR3 loop spans 15 amino acids. In nucleotides, the CDR3 is TGTGCCAGCGGAAGACTAGCGGCGGGATGGGACATTCAGTACTTC. It codes for CASGRLAAGWDIQYF.

This clonotype was seen only a few times. This sequence joins TRBV27 and TRBJ1-6; D uncertain. Per the germline V gene, CDR1 is MNHEY and CDR2 is SMNVEV (reference sequence). The V gene lost 3 bases and the J gene lost 7 bases, with 4 bases spanning the gap. The CDR3 extends over 12 amino acids. The DNA for the CDR3 is TGTGCCAGCAGTTTCGCCAATTCACCCCTCCACTTT. Translated, it gives CASSFANSPLHF.

This clonotype has only a few counts. The chain is built from TRBV29-1 and TRBJ2-7, with TRBD1 identical over 8 bases. CDR1 SQVTM and CDR2 ANQGSEA come from the germline V gene. J lost 3 bases, V lost 4 bases, and 5 bases had no gene match. This CDR3 is built from 13 residues. This chain's CDR3 is CSVVRTGNYEQYF. The CDR3 region has the DNA TGCAGCGTTGTCAGGACAGGGAACTACGAGCAGTACTTC.

V usage is TRBV6-2 or TRBV6-3 and J usage is TRBJ2-1; unclear D gene. The V end lost 4 bases, the J end lost 9 bases, and 16 bases lay between the germline ends. Per the germline V gene, CDR1 is MNHEY and CDR2 is SVGEGT. CDR3 length: 14 amino acids. The CDR3 DNA sequence: TGTGCCAGCAGTTCCTCCGGGCCAGGTTTTGAGCAGTTCTTC. Protein: CASSSSGPGFEQFF.

This clonotype was seen a few times. The V call is TRBV4-3, the J call TRBJ1-1, with TRBD1 matching over 11 bases. V shed 0 bases and J 11 bases; nucleotides not matched to a gene: 11. Germline V gene sequence: CDR1 LGHNA, CDR2 YSLEER. The CDR3 spans 16 residues. This CDR3 reads CASSQEARTGGSKAFF. CDR3 in DNA: TGCGCCAGCAGCCAAGAGGCTCGGACAGGGGGCTCGAAGGCTTTCTTT.

There are a few counts of this clonotype. The V call is TRBV5-1, the J call TRBJ2-1; TRBD2 aligns across 9 bases. Trimming at V came to 2 bases and at J to 7 bases, leaving 4 bases not matched to a gene. This CDR3 comprises 14 residues. Per the germline V gene, CDR1 is SGHRS and CDR2 is YFSETQ. CDR3: CASSFLREGNEQFF. CDR3 coding DNA: TGCGCCAGCAGCTTTCTGCGGGAGGGGAATGAGCAGTTCTTC.

This rearrangement joins TRBV6-6 to TRBJ2-4; TRBD2 matches 7 bases. V shed 6 bases and J 0 bases; nucleotides not matched to a gene: 8. CDR3 size: 16 residues. The germline V gene has CDR1 MNHNY and CDR2 SVGAGI (reference sequence). The CDR3 DNA reads TGTGCCAGCAGCTCCCGGGAGCGGGGAGCCAAAAACATTCAGTACTTC. It translates to CASSSRERGAKNIQYF.

This clonotype came up many times. The chain uses TRBV6-6 and TRBJ1-1; the match to TRBD1 covers 9 bases. There are 14 residues in the CDR3. Germline CDR1 and CDR2: MNHNY and SVGAGI (reference sequence). Trimming at V came to 6 bases and at J to 4 bases, leaving 6 bases not matched to a gene. The CDR3, as DNA: TGTGCCAGCAGGAGGACAGGGGAGGGCACTGAAGCTTTCTTT. It specifies CASRRTGEGTEAFF.

The gene calls are TRBV20-1 and TRBJ2-1, with D uncertain. This CDR3 has 11 residues. Per germline, CDR1 DFQATT and CDR2 SNEGSKA (reference sequence). V shed 3 bases and J shed 10 bases, with 10 bases lying between them. The CDR3 loop is CSARGPTEQFF. CDR3 coding DNA: TGCAGTGCTAGGGGTCCTACCGAGCAGTTCTTC.

The rearrangement joins TRBV7-9 to TRBJ2-1; TRBD2 aligns across 12 bases. Germline V gene sequence: CDR1 SEHNR, CDR2 FQNEAQ (reference sequence). This CDR3 spans 20 amino acids. Trimming at V came to 0 bases and at J to 3 bases, leaving 12 bases not matched to a gene. The CDR3 DNA reads as TGTGCCAGCAGCTTAGCGGCGGCTAGCGGGAGGGCCCAAAACTACAATGAGCAGTTCTTC. This codes for CASSLAAASGRAQNYNEQFF.

Notes on this clonotype: An end of the junction differs from the germline gene, which may be a read error. This chain links TRBV7-2 with TRBJ2-3; D possibly matches TRBD1 or TRBD2 (8 bases each). Germline CDR1 and CDR2: SGHTA and FQGNSA. This CDR3 is built from 17 residues. CDR3 loop: CAGSPRGGTGWTDTQYF. CDR3 bases: TGTGCCGGCAGCCCTCGGGGGGGGACAGGTTGGACAGATACGCAGTATTTT.

CDR3 sequence reads: CASSLNSPSSGGPDTQYF. As DNA, the CDR3 is TGTGCCAGCAGCTTAAATTCCCCCTCCAGCGGGGGGCCAGATACGCAGTATTTT. The rearrangement links TRBV7-2 to TRBJ2-3, with 9 nucleotides matching TRBD2. This CDR3 has 18 residues. Per the germline V gene, CDR1 is SGHTA and CDR2 is FQGNSA. V shed 2 bases, J shed 4 bases, and the junction held 13 bases outside the gene matches.